The 20 T cell receptor beta chains in this list originate from one sample, sequenced in a study of technical replicates of blood from a few donors. Sequencing used immunoSEQ multiplex PCR; TCRdb keeps in-frame clones, though not all of them. The sample yields some 74,000 clones, 80% to 95% seen once. The source material was T cells isolated from PBMCs. All receptors come from a human donor in good health.

This sequence joins TRBV6-6 and TRBJ2-5; TRBD1 matches 9 bases. In germline, CDR1 is MNHNY, CDR2 SVGAGI (reference sequence). CDR3 size: 14 residues. The junction had 4 bases not matched to a gene; V was cut back by 4 bases and J by 4 bases. The CDR3 DNA reads TGTGCCAGCAGTTGGGGACAGGGAAGAGAGACCCAGTACTTC. The encoded protein is CASSWGQGRETQYF.

The chain combines TRBV20-1 with TRBJ1-2; D not certain. V was shortened by 3 bases and J by 8 bases, with 7 bases between the two germline ends. This CDR3 has 10 amino acids. Germline CDR1 reads DFQATT; CDR2 reads SNEGSKA (reference sequence). In DNA, the CDR3 is TGCAGTGCTAGTCAGTGGGGCTACACCTTC. Protein: CSASQWGYTF.

V is TRBV11-2 and J is TRBJ1-1, with 7 bases matching TRBD1. Germline V gene lookup returns CDR1 SGHAT and CDR2 FQNNGV. V lost 7 bases to trimming and J lost 0 bases; unmatched junction nucleotides: 5. CDR3 length equals 14 residues. The CDR3 sequence is CASTLQGLNTEAFF. CDR3 bases: TGTGCCAGCACCCTACAGGGGTTGAACACTGAAGCTTTCTTT.

The V call is TRBV23-1, the J call TRBJ1-5; TRBD1 agrees at 11 bases. TRBV23-1 belongs to the ORF category, with a function that is uncertain. The length of the CDR3 is 16 residues. Losses at the gene ends were 7 bases for V and 3 bases for J; bases not matched to a gene: 8. CDR3 DNA: TGCGCCAGCACTCTCCGGGACAGGGGGTACAATCAGCCCCAGCATTTT. The encoded protein is CASTLRDRGYNQPQHF.

The CDR3: CASSPGFLSGNTIYF. The CDR3 nucleotides are TGCGCCAGCAGCCCAGGGTTCCTCTCTGGAAACACCATATATTTT. The chain links TRBV5-1 to TRBJ1-3; the D gene is possibly TRBD1 (5 bases). Germline values: CDR1 SGHRS, CDR2 YFSETQ. CDR3 size: 15 residues. Trimming removed 4 bases from V and 0 bases from J, with 11 bases in between.

A single count supports this clone. The genes are TRBV6-5 and TRBJ2-1, with a weak D call TRBD1 (6 bases). The length of the CDR3 is 14 residues. Trimming pared 2 bases from V and 7 bases from J, leaving 12 bases between. Germline V gene sequence: CDR1 MNHEY, CDR2 SVGAGI. CDR3 region: CASSYTPRGNEQFF. CDR3 nucleotide sequence: TGTGCCAGCAGTTACACTCCTAGGGGGAATGAGCAGTTCTTC.

This clone was seen only once. The V call is TRBV7-6, the J call TRBJ2-2; D gene uncertain. The CDR3 covers 14 residues. V shed 4 bases and J shed 5 bases, with 11 bases lying between them. CDR1 is SGHVS and CDR2 is FNYEAQ in the germline V gene. The CDR3, as DNA: TGTGCCAGCAGCTCCGCCCCAGAAACCGGGGAGCTGTTTTTT. It encodes CASSSAPETGELFF.

The chain combines TRBV6-1 with TRBJ1-2; D perhaps matches TRBD1 (5 bases). V dropped 3 bases and J dropped 8 bases, with 16 bases sitting between them. The germline CDR1 and CDR2 sequences are MNHNS and SASEGT. The CDR3 length is 14 residues. Written as DNA, the CDR3 is TGTGCCAGCAGTGATTATTCAGGGTTTGGGGGCTACACCTTC. It yields the protein CASSDYSGFGGYTF.

The chain has TRBV9 and TRBJ2-1; 7 bases are shared with TRBD1. Germline V gives CDR1 SGDLS, CDR2 YYNGEE. The CDR3 runs to 14 residues. V trimming: 3 bases; J trimming: 8 bases; junction bases outside the gene matches: 8. The CDR3 is CASSARQGVHEQFF. The DNA of the CDR3 is TGTGCCAGCAGCGCCCGACAGGGAGTGCATGAGCAGTTCTTC.

The chain couples TRBV11-2 to TRBJ2-7; tentatively, D is TRBD2 (5 bases). Germline V gene data show CDR1 as SGHAT and CDR2 as FQNNGV. V was shortened by 3 bases and J by 3 bases, with 15 bases between the two germline ends. This CDR3 region has 15 residues. The DNA of the CDR3 is TGTGCCAGCAGCTTTAAGATATTAGCGTACTACGAGCAGTACTTC. Amino acids: CASSFKILAYYEQYF.

The V gene is TRBV4-2, the J gene TRBJ2-6, with D possibly being TRBD2 (5 bases). The V end lost 3 bases, the J end lost 0 bases, and 12 bases lay between the germline ends. Germline V lookup: CDR1 LGHNA, CDR2 YNFKEQ. The CDR3 sequence is 17 residues long. The CDR3 DNA follows: TGTGCCAGCAGCCATGTCAGGAGGAGCTCTGGGGCCAACGTCCTGACTTTC. Translated: CASSHVRRSSGANVLTF.

The chain recombines TRBV2 with TRBJ2-1; D possibly corresponds to TRBD1 (6 bases). The V gene lost 6 bases and the J gene lost 4 bases, with 10 bases spanning the gap. Germline CDR1 is SNHLY and CDR2 is FYNNEI. The CDR3 totals 13 residues. The CDR3 reads CASRDSTYNEQFF. The CDR3 DNA follows: TGTGCCAGCAGGGACAGTACTTACAATGAGCAGTTCTTC.

Regarding this clone: In the same sample, other DNA sequences code for this CDR3. The CDR3 bases are TGTGCCAGCAGCCTAAGGGGGACTGAAGCTTTCTTT. Its translation: CASSLRGTEAFF. This chain links TRBV7-8 with TRBJ1-1; weak D call: TRBD1 (6 bases). Deletions cut 5 bases from V and 5 bases from J, with 9 bases between. This CDR3 contains 12 residues. The germline V gene has CDR1 SGHVS and CDR2 FQNEAQ.

The V and J genes are TRBV7-2 and TRBJ2-3; TRBD2 matches 13 bases. With 5 bases clipped from V and 6 bases from J, the junction kept 5 bases outside the gene matches. Germline values: CDR1 SGHTA, CDR2 FQGNSA. The CDR3 loop spans 15 amino acids. CDR3 region: CASSLLAGGPDTQYF. The CDR3 nucleotides are TGTGCCAGCAGCCTACTAGCGGGAGGGCCGGATACGCAGTATTTT.

The chain links TRBV7-9 to TRBJ1-2, with 10 nucleotides matching TRBD1. Germline values: CDR1 SEHNR, CDR2 FQNEAQ (reference sequence). CDR3 length equals 14 residues. With V trimmed by 3 bases and J by 5 bases, 3 bases remained unmatched. The CDR3 loop reads CASSFSDRGYGYTF. The CDR3 DNA follows: TGTGCCAGCAGCTTTTCGGACAGGGGGTATGGCTACACCTTC.

The chain uses TRBV9 and TRBJ1-2, with D unresolved. Germline V gene data show CDR1 as SGDLS and CDR2 as YYNGEE. V was pared by 4 bases and J by 4 bases, with 11 bases between. The CDR3 sequence is 13 residues long. CDR3 sequence (DNA): TGTGCCAGCAGCCCTCCCGGGTCCTATGGCTACACCTTC. Protein product: CASSPPGSYGYTF.

The chain recombines TRBV27 with TRBJ1-1; D is ambiguous. The CDR3 has 13 amino acids. CDR1 is MNHEY and CDR2 is SMNVEV in the germline V gene (reference sequence). V lost 6 bases to trimming and J lost 6 bases, with 14 bases between them. The CDR3 here is CASSLQRGAEAFF. In DNA, the CDR3 is TGTGCCAGCAGCCTTCAACGAGGCGCTGAAGCTTTCTTT.

By proportion, this clone is medium-sized. The gene calls are TRBV7-9 and TRBJ2-7, with 7 bases matching TRBD2. The trim removed 1 base at V and 5 bases at J, leaving 11 bases unmatched. The CDR3 loop spans 16 amino acids. Germline V gene data show CDR1 as SEHNR and CDR2 as FQNEAQ (reference sequence). The CDR3 spells CASSLGVGQGGNEQYF. The CDR3 DNA is TGTGCCAGCAGCTTAGGTGTAGGCCAGGGAGGGAACGAGCAGTACTTC.

The genes are TRBV15 and TRBJ2-1; D remains unclear. The CDR3 has 15 residues. Germline-derived CDR1 and CDR2 are LNHNV and YYDKDF (reference sequence). V was clipped by 5 bases and J by 0 bases, with 11 bases between them. CDR3 nucleotides: TGTGCCACCAGCCTTAACCTATACTCCTACAATGAGCAGTTCTTC. It codes for CATSLNLYSYNEQFF.

This sequence joins TRBV4-1 and TRBJ2-1; 12 bases line up with TRBD2. V shed 1 base, J shed 7 bases, and the junction held 2 bases outside the gene matches. The CDR3 is 15 residues long. The germline V gene encodes CDR1 MGHRA and CDR2 YSYEKL. The CDR3 sequence is CASSQATSGRNEQFF. CDR3 in DNA: TGCGCCAGCAGCCAAGCTACTAGCGGGAGGAATGAGCAGTTCTTC.